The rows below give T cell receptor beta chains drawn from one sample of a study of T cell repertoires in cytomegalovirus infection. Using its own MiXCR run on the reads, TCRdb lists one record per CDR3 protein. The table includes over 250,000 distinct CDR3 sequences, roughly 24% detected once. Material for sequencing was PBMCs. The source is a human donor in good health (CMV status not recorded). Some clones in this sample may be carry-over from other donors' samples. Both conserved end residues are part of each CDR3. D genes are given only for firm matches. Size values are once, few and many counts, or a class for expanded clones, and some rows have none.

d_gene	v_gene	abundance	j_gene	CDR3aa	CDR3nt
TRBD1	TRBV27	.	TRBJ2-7	CASRDRDSASYEQYF	TGTGCCAGCAGAGACCGGGACAGCGCCTCCTACGAGCAGTACTTC
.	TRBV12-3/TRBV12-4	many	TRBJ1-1	CASSYRPRGTEAFF	TGTGCCAGCAGTTACCGGCCCCGGGGCACTGAAGCTTTCTTT
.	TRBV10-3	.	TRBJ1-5	CATPDPPGGSNQPQHF	TGTGCCACCCCCGACCCCCCGGGTGGGAGCAATCAGCCCCAGCATTTT
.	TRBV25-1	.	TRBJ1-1	CAGSELGRLNTEAFF	TGTGCCGGCAGTGAATTAGGCAGGTTGAACACTGAAGCTTTCTTT
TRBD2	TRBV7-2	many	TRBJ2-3	CASSLLAGGPTDTQYF	TGTGCCAGCAGCTTATTAGCGGGAGGCCCCACAGATACGCAGTATTTT
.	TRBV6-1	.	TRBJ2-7	CASTPGRHYEQYF	TGTGCCAGCACCCCGGGACGGCACTACGAGCAGTACTTC
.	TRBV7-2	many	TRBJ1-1	CASSFVQGIGTEAFF	TGTGCCAGCAGCTTTGTACAGGGCATCGGCACTGAAGCTTTCTTT
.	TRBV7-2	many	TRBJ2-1	CASSFAQSYNEQFF	TGTGCCAGCAGCTTTGCCCAGTCCTACAATGAGCAGTTCTTC
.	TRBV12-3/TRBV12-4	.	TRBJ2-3	CASSQTAAPDTQYF	TGTGCCAGCAGTCAGACAGCGGCCCCAGATACGCAGTATTTT
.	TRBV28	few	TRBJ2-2	CASTRVNTGELFF	TGTGCCAGCACCCGGGTGAACACCGGGGAGCTGTTTTTT
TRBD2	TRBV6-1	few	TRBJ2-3	CASSELAGGRSDTQYF	TGTGCCAGCAGTGAACTAGCGGGGGGGCGATCGGATACGCAGTATTTT
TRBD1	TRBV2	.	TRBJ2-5	CASRGDRESETQYF	TGTGCCAGCAGGGGGGACAGGGAGTCCGAGACCCAGTACTTC
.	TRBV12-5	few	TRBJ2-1	CASGLGAHEQFF	TGTGCTAGTGGTCTTGGCGCCCATGAGCAGTTCTTC
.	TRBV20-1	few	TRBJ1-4	CSADPREAGTNEKLFF	TGCAGTGCTGACCCCCGGGAGGCGGGGACTAATGAAAAACTGTTTTTT
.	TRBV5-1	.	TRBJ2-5	CASNTQETQYF	TGCGCCAGCAACACACAAGAGACCCAGTACTTC
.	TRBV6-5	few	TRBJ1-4	CASSYWSVGSEKLFF	TGTGCCAGCAGTTACTGGTCAGTGGGAAGTGAAAAACTGTTTTTT
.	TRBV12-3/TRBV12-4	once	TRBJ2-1	CASTPLANSYNEQFF	TGTGCCAGCACCCCATTAGCGAACTCCTACAATGAGCAGTTCTTC
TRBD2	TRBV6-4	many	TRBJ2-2	CASSETSEGTGELFF	TGTGCCAGCAGTGAGACTAGCGAGGGCACCGGGGAGCTGTTTTTT
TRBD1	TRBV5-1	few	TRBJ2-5	CASSSVGQGGETQYF	TGCGCCAGCAGCTCTGTCGGACAGGGAGGAGAGACCCAGTACTTC
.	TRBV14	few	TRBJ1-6	CASSQHNNSPLHF	TGTGCCAGCAGCCAACATAATAATTCACCCCTCCACTTT
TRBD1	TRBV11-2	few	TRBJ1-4	CASAASGGTEKLFF	TGTGCCAGCGCAGCTTCAGGGGGCACTGAAAAACTGTTTTTT
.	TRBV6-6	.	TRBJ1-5	CASSRWKQPQHF	TGTGCCAGCAGTCGGTGGAAACAGCCCCAGCATTTT
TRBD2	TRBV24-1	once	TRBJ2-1	CATSDLRTSGSDEQFF	TGTGCCACCAGTGATTTGCGGACTAGCGGGAGCGATGAGCAGTTCTTC
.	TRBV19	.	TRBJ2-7	CASKMRTGADEQYF	TGTGCCAGTAAGATGAGGACGGGAGCTGACGAGCAGTACTTC
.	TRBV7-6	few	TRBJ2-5	CASSLYEPPRETQYF	TGTGCCAGCAGCCTCTACGAGCCCCCTCGGGAGACCCAGTACTTC
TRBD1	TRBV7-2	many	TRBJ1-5	CASSLTGGNQPQHF	TGTGCCAGCAGCCTGACAGGGGGGAATCAGCCCCAGCATTTT
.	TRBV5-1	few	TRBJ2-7	CASSFQGGTYEQYF	TGCGCCAGCAGCTTCCAGGGGGGGACCTACGAGCAGTACTTC
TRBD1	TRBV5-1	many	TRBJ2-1	CASSSDRPTNSEQFF	TGCGCCAGCAGCTCGGACAGGCCCACGAACAGTGAGCAGTTCTTC
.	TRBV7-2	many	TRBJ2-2	CASSYNYGSGELFF	TGTGCCAGCAGTTATAATTACGGCTCCGGGGAGCTGTTTTTT
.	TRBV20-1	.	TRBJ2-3	CSARDLQLSSTDTQYF	TGCAGTGCTAGAGATCTGCAGCTTTCTAGCACAGATACGCAGTATTTT
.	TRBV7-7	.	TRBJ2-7	CASNGVWGSYEQYF	TGTGCCAGCAATGGAGTGTGGGGTTCCTACGAGCAGTACTTC
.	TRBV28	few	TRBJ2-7	CASSSLDSYEQYF	TGTGCCAGCAGCTCCCTCGACAGCTACGAGCAGTACTTC
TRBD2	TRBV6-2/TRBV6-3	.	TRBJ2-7	CASSPRGSGRAGYEQYF	TGTGCCAGCAGTCCCCGGGGTAGCGGGAGAGCCGGGTACGAGCAGTACTTC
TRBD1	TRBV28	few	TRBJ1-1	CASSSPAGQDPEAFF	TGTGCCAGCAGTTCACCCGCGGGACAGGATCCCGAAGCTTTCTTT
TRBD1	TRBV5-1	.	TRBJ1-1	CASSDRVGANTEAFF	TGCGCCAGCAGCGACAGGGTCGGGGCAAACACTGAAGCTTTCTTT
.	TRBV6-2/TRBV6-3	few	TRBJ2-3	CASSYPTGGADTQYF	TGTGCCAGCAGTTACCCTACCGGGGGTGCAGATACGCAGTATTTT
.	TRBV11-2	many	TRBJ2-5	CASSSEQPQETQYF	TGTGCCAGCAGCTCTGAACAGCCGCAAGAGACCCAGTACTTC
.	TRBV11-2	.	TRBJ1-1	CASSALAEAFF	TGTGCCAGCAGCGCCCTGGCTGAAGCTTTCTTT
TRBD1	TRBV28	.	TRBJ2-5	CASSPDRGFQETQYF	TGTGCCAGCAGTCCCGACAGGGGTTTTCAAGAGACCCAGTACTTC
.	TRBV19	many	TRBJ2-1	CASTPTSLSYNEQFF	TGTGCCAGTACCCCTACTAGTCTCTCCTACAATGAGCAGTTCTTC
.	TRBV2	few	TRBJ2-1	CASIQPSSYNEQFF	TGTGCCAGCATCCAACCAAGCTCCTACAATGAGCAGTTCTTC
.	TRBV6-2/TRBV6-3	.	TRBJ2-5	CASSYRGRQETQYF	TGTGCCAGCAGTTACAGAGGGAGACAAGAGACCCAGTACTTC
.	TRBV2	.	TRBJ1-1	CASSEVLGNTEAFF	TGTGCCAGCAGTGAAGTATTGGGGAACACTGAAGCTTTCTTT
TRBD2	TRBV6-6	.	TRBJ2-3	CASRPLAGGRDTQYF	TGTGCCAGCAGACCACTAGCGGGAGGGCGGGATACGCAGTATTTT
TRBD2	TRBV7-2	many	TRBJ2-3	CASSLIAGLTTDTQYF	TGTGCCAGCAGCTTAATAGCGGGGCTCACCACAGATACGCAGTATTTT
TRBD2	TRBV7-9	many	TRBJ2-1	CASSPRRASGGIDEQFF	TGTGCCAGCAGCCCCCGTCGAGCTAGCGGGGGTATAGATGAGCAGTTCTTC
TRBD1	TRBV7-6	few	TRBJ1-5	CASSPGTASRQPQHF	TGTGCCAGCAGCCCTGGGACAGCCTCTAGACAGCCCCAGCATTTT
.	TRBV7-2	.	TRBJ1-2	CASSLGFQKTKRGYTF	TGTGCCAGCAGCTTAGGGTTTCAGAAAACAAAGAGGGGCTACACCTTC
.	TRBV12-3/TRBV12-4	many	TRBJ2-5	CASSLKGSMTQYF	TGTGCCAGCAGTTTAAAGGGATCGATGACCCAGTACTTC
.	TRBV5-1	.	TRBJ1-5	CASSQGTPSNQPQHF	TGCGCCAGCAGCCAAGGGACACCTAGCAATCAGCCCCAGCATTTT
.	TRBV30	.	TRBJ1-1	CAWDRTRNTEAFF	TGTGCCTGGGACCGTACGAGGAACACTGAAGCTTTCTTT
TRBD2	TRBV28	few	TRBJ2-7	CASSRGLAGGYEQYF	TGTGCCAGCAGCCGGGGACTAGCGGGAGGCTACGAGCAGTACTTC
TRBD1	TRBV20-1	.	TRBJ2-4	CSAQRTGGNIQYF	TGCAGTGCCCAGCGGACAGGGGGGAACATTCAGTACTTC
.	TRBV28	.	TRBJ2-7	CASGRLSSIEQYF	TGTGCCAGTGGTCGACTGTCCTCTATCGAGCAGTACTTC
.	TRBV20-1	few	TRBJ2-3	CSARDRRTSTDTQYF	TGCAGTGCTAGAGATCGGAGGACCAGCACAGATACGCAGTATTTT